This T cell receptor (beta chain) was sequenced for a study of Graves' ophthalmopathy and Graves' hyperthyroidism. Amplification of TCR beta CDR3 regions used RNA transcripts. First-round RT-PCR relied on HTBI primers, and a second-round multiplex PCR came next. TCRdb re-called the multiplex PCR reads through MiXCR, storing one row per CDR3 protein. The sample includes hundreds of thousands of distinct CDR3 sequences, about two fifths of them seen just once. The ends lost 5 bases at V and 1 base at J; junction bases unmatched: 10. The CDR3 loop spans 17 amino acids. Germline V lookup: CDR1 MGHDK, CDR2 SYGVNS. The table lists this clonotype with many counts.

Material: peripheral blood. The clonotype comes from an adult man with Graves' ophthalmopathy. This rearrangement joins TRBV25-1 to TRBJ1-4; 7 bases are shared with TRBD1. The CDR3 coding sequence is TGTGCCAGCAGTCCTAACGACAGGGACATAACTAATGAAAAACTGTTTTTT. It yields the protein CASSPNDRDITNEKLFF. The whole variable domain, filled in from reference TRBV25-1 and TRBJ1-4, reads EADIYQTPRYLVIGTGKKITLECSQTMGHDKMYWYQQDPGMELHLIHYSYGVNSTEKGDLSSESTVSRIRTEHFPLTLESARPSHTSQYLCASSPNDRDITNEKLFFGSGTQLSVL.